This TCR beta chain was captured by sequencing in a study of blood T cell repertoires in COVID-19. Study overall: From the United States, Italy and Spain came samples of acute and convalescent COVID-19. PBMCs, B-cell-depleted T cells, or T cells provided the cDNA or gDNA that made up the material.

The germline V gene has CDR1 MDHEN and CDR2 SYDVKM. The CDR3 covers 15 residues. Trimming took off 1 base at V and 2 bases at J, with 12 bases between the two ends. Original methodology: Amplifying reference gene primers gave estimates of nucleated cell counts. Produced via immunoSEQ multiplex PCR; TCRdb's table is partial and in-frame only. V and J calls and clone size are as listed in that table; D and trimming were resolved from the DNA. Here the sample spans 250,000 to 350,000 clones, around 90% being singletons. The chain joins TRBV28 to TRBJ2-7; possible D gene TRBD2, 6 bases. The sequencing input was peripheral blood. The sequence came from a woman between 45 and 65 years old who had recovered from COVID-19. This chain's CDR3 is CASSLFGTGTYEQYF. CDR3 DNA: TGTGCCAGCAGTTTATTCGGGACTGGAACCTACGAGCAGTACTTC.